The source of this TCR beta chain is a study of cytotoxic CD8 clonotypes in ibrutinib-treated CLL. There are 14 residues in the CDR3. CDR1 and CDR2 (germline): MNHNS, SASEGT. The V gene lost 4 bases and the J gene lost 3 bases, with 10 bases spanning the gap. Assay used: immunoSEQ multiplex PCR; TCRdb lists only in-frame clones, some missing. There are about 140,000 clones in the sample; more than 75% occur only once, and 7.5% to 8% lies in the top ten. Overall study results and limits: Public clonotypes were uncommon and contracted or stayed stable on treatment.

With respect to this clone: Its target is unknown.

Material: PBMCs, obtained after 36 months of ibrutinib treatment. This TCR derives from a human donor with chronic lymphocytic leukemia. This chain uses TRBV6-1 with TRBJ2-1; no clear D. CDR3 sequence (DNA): TGTGCCAGCAGTGCGACTCACGACTACAATGAGCAGTTCTTC. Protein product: CASSATHDYNEQFF.